Following are 10 T cell receptor beta chains from one sample sequenced in a study of somatic mutations in cytotoxic T cells in rheumatoid arthritis. Method: immunoSEQ multiplex PCR; TCRdb's copy keeps in-frame clones and lacks some. The data contain 12,000 or so clones, 70% to 85% of them singletons. Sequencing input: CD8+ T cells sorted from blood. These TCRs come from a woman aged 35 to 49 in good health.

This rearrangement joins TRBV4-3 to TRBJ2-7; D perhaps matches TRBD2 (6 bases). V gave up 0 bases and J gave up 0 bases, with 12 bases separating them. The CDR3 extends over 16 amino acids. Germline CDR1 reads LGHNA; CDR2 reads YSLEER. CDR3 residues: CASSQDLGLGSYEQYF. The CDR3 region has the DNA TGCGCCAGCAGCCAAGACCTGGGACTGGGCTCCTACGAGCAGTACTTC.

The chain combines TRBV19 with TRBJ1-2, with D maybe TRBD1 (5 bases). The CDR3 runs 13 residues. Germline V gene sequence: CDR1 LNHDA, CDR2 SQIVND (reference sequence). The V end lost 7 bases, the J end lost 4 bases, and 13 bases lay between the germline ends. The CDR3 DNA follows: TGTGCCAGTATCGCATGGGGGGGCTATGGCTACACCTTC. Protein: CASIAWGGYGYTF.

CDR3 nucleotides: TGTGCCAGCAGCTTCACCCTACAGAGCTCCTACGAGCAGTACTTC. This codes for CASSFTLQSSYEQYF. The chain is built from TRBV5-6 and TRBJ2-7, with D uncertain. The CDR3 has 15 amino acids. Trimming stripped 2 bases from V and 0 bases from J, with 12 bases between. Germline assignment: CDR1 SGHDT and CDR2 YYEEEE. Complete variable domain (other parts from reference TRBV5-6 and TRBJ2-7): DAGVTQSPTHLIKTRGQQVTLRCSPKSGHDTVSWYQQALGQGPQFIFQYYEEEERQRGNFPDRFSGHQFPNYSSELNVNALLLGDSALYLCASSFTLQSSYEQYFGPGTRLTVT.

This rearrangement joins TRBV5-1 to TRBJ1-1; D call uncertain. CDR1 and CDR2 from the germline V gene are SGHRS and YFSETQ. The CDR3 is 14 amino acids. Deletions cut 1 base from V and 1 base from J, with 8 bases between. CDR3 coding DNA: TGCGCCAGCAGCTTGCCAGAGACGAACACTGAAGCTTTCTTT. Residues: CASSLPETNTEAFF.

The V and J genes are TRBV11-3 and TRBJ1-1, with 8 nucleotides matching TRBD1. V lost 6 bases to trimming and J lost 6 bases; unmatched junction nucleotides: 9. Germline CDR1 is SGHNT and CDR2 is YENEEA. There are 14 residues in the CDR3. CDR3 amino acids: CASSSVQGAAEAFF. The CDR3 coding sequence is TGTGCCAGCAGTTCCGTCCAGGGGGCCGCTGAAGCTTTCTTT.

This clone came up once. CDR3 coding DNA: TGCAGCGTTTCCCAGGGGACCCAAGAGACCCAGTACTTC. Residues: CSVSQGTQETQYF. V usage is TRBV29-1 and J usage is TRBJ2-5; a weak D match, TRBD1 (6 bases). Between the trimmed V and J ends, which lost 5 bases and 1 base, there was a span of 11 bases. This CDR3 contains 13 residues. CDR1 is SQVTM, CDR2 ANQGSEA, per germline. Complete variable domain (other parts from reference TRBV29-1 and TRBJ2-5): SAVISQKPSRDICQRGTSLTIQCQVDSQVTMMFWYRQQPGQSLTLIATANQGSEATYESGFVIDKFPISRPNLTFSTLTVSNMSPEDSSIYLCSVSQGTQETQYFGPGTRLLVL.

This chain connects TRBV6-1 to TRBJ2-1; no reliable D call. The CDR3 has 15 residues. Trimming took 1 base from V and 0 from J, leaving 7 bases between them. Germline values: CDR1 MNHNS, CDR2 SASEGT. CDR3 nucleotides: TGTGCCAGCAGTGAAGACGGAAGCTCCTACAATGAGCAGTTCTTC. It specifies CASSEDGSSYNEQFF.

The V call is TRBV6-1, the J call TRBJ1-1, with D possibly TRBD1 on 5 matching bases. Germline V gene data show CDR1 as MNHNS and CDR2 as SASEGT. The CDR3 is 13 residues long. Trimming stripped 3 bases from V and 5 bases from J, with 10 bases between. The CDR3 spells CASSEPQGTEAFF. In DNA form, the CDR3 reads TGTGCCAGCAGTGAGCCTCAGGGAACTGAAGCTTTCTTT.

This sequence joins TRBV27 and TRBJ2-1, with D possibly TRBD2 on 6 matching bases. The germline V gene encodes CDR1 MNHEY and CDR2 SMNVEV (reference sequence). V lost 9 bases, J lost 7 bases, and 19 bases lay in between. CDR3 length: 14 residues. The CDR3 DNA reads TGTGCCAGTATCGGGACTCATGCCGGGAATGAGCAGTTCTTC. It specifies CASIGTHAGNEQFF.

The V gene is TRBV28, the J gene TRBJ2-7; the match to TRBD1 covers 7 bases. The length of the CDR3 is 14 residues. V was pared by 6 bases and J by 6 bases, with 11 bases of the junction left unmatched. Germline lookup yields CDR1 MDHEN and CDR2 SYDVKM. The CDR3: CASSPRQGMGEQYV. CDR3 nucleotide sequence: TGTGCCAGCAGCCCCAGACAGGGCATGGGCGAGCAGTACGTC.